The present T cell receptor (beta chain) was sequenced within a study of regulatory T cells in long-lasting Graves disease. Study-wide background: Duration of antithyroid drug therapy among newly diagnosed Graves' patients was under 3 months.

Assembly of TCR beta libraries relied on iRepertoire HTBI primers together with Arm-PCR of CDR3 regions. TCRdb analysed the multiplex PCR reads with MiXCR anew, one entry per CDR3 protein. This sample has under 800,000 distinct CDR3 sequences; 15% to 20% occur once, and the top ten carry approximately 18%. Time point: newly diagnosed GD, antithyroid drugs for less than 3 months. PBMC RNA was the source of the TCR library. The patient group derived from an endocrinology department in Xi'an, China. CDR3 length: 14 residues. Germline V gene sequence: CDR1 GTSNPN, CDR2 SVGIG (reference sequence). After removal of 0 bases from V and 4 bases from J, the junction contained 2 bases not matched to a gene. This clonotype was found a few times. These data were likewise used in another study, on T cells in Graves' hyperthyroidism and ophthalmopathy. As that study records: Most expanded thyroid clonotypes above 0.001 also appeared in blood.

The chain recombines TRBV30 with TRBJ2-3; 9 positions match TRBD1. This specimen was peripheral blood mononuclear cells (PBMCs), taken at new diagnosis, from a patient treated with antithyroid drugs. The TCR sequence derives from a woman in her twenties or thirties with Graves disease. CDR3 sequence reads: CAWSVQGAADTQYF. CDR3 nucleotide sequence: TGTGCCTGGAGTGTACAGGGGGCTGCAGATACGCAGTATTTT.